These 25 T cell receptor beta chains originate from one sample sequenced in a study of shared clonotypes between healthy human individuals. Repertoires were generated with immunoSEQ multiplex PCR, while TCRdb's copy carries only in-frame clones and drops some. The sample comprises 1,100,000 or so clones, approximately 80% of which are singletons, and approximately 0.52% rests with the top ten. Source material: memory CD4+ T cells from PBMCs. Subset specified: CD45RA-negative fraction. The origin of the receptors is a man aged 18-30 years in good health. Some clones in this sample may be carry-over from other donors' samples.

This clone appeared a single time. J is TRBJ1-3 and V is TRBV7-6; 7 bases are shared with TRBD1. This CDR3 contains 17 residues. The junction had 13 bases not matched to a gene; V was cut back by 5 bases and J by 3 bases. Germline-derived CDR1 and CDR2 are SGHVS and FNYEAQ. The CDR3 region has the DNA TGTGCCAGCAGCGTACGGGACAGCGGCCCTTTTGGAAACACCATATATTTT. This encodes CASSVRDSGPFGNTIYF.

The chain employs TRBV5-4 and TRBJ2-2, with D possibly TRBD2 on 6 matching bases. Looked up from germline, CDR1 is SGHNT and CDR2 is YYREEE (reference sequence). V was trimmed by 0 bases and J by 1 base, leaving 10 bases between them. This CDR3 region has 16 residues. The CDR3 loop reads CASSLDISGNTGELFF. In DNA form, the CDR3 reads TGTGCCAGCAGCTTGGATATTAGCGGGAACACCGGGGAGCTGTTTTTT.

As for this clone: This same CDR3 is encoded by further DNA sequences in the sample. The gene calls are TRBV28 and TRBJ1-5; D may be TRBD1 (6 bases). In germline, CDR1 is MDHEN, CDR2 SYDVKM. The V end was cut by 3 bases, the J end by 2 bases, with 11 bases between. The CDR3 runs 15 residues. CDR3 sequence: CASSFLGGGNQPQHF. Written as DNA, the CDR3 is TGTGCCAGCAGTTTTTTGGGGGGCGGCAATCAGCCCCAGCATTTT.

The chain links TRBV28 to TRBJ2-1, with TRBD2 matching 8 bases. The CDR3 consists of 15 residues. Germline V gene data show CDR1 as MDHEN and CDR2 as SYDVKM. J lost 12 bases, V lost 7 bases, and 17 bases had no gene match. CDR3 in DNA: TGTGCCAGCACCCCGGCGGGACTAGGGAAGGGGGGGCAGTTCTTC. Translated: CASTPAGLGKGGQFF.

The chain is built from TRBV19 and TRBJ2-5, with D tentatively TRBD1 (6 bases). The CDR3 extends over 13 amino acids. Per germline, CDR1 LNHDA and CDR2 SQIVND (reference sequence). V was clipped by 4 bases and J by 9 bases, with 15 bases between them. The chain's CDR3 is CASSTTGSGSQYF. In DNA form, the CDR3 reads TGTGCCAGTAGTACCACAGGGTCGGGGTCCCAGTACTTC.

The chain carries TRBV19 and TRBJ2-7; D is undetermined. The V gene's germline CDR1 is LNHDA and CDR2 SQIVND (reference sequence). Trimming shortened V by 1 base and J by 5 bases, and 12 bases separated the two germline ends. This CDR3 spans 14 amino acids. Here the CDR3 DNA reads TGTGCCAGTAGTATAGGTTACACTGCTGACGAGCAGTACTTC. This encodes CASSIGYTADEQYF.

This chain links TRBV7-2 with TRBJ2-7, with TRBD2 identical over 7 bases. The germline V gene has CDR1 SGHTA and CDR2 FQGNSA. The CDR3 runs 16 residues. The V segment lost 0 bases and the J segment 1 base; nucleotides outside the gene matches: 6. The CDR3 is CASSLARSSGSYEQYF. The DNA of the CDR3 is TGTGCCAGCAGCTTAGCAAGGTCTAGCGGATCCTACGAGCAGTACTTC.

For the CDR3, the DNA is TGCAGCGTTGAAGGGGAAGCGGGAGGGGTAGATACGCAGTATTTT. Its translation is CSVEGEAGGVDTQYF. V is TRBV29-1 and J is TRBJ2-3; TRBD2 aligns across 10 bases. With V trimmed by 1 base and J by 5 bases, 6 bases remained unmatched. CDR1 and CDR2 from the germline V gene are SQVTM and ANQGSEA. The CDR3 is 15 residues long.

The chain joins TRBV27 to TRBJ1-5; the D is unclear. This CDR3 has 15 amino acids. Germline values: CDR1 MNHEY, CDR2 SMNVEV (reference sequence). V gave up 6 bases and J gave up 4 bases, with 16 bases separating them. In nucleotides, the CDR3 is TGTGCCAGCAGCACCCGGGCCCGAGGGAATCAGCCCCAGCATTTT. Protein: CASSTRARGNQPQHF.

CDR3 DNA sequence: TGCAGTGCTAGAGTTGGCGAATTGGAGTTCTTC. It encodes CSARVGELEFF. J is TRBJ2-1 and V is TRBV20-1; D remains ambiguous. CDR1 and CDR2 from the germline V gene are DFQATT and SNEGSKA (reference sequence). Trimming took off 1 base at V and 14 bases at J, with 12 bases between the two ends. The CDR3 loop spans 11 amino acids.

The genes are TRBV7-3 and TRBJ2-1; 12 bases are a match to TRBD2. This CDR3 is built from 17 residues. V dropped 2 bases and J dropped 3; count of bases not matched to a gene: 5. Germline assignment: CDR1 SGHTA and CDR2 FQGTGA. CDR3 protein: CASSLLRTSGNYNEQFF. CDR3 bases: TGTGCCAGCAGCTTACTCCGGACTAGCGGGAACTACAATGAGCAGTTCTTC.

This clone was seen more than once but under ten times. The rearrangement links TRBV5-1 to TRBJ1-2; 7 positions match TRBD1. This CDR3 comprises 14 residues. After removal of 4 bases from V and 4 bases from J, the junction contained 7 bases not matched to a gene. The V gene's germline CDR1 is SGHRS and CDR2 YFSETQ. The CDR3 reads CASSEDGTVYGYTF. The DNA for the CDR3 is TGCGCCAGCAGCGAGGACGGGACAGTCTATGGCTACACCTTC.

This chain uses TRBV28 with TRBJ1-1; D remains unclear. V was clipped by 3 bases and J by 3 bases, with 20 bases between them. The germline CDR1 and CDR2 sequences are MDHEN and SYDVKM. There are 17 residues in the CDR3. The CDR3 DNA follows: TGTGCCAGCAGTTTGGGTGGGTCTACCGGGAGGCACACTGAAGCTTTCTTT. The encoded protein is CASSLGGSTGRHTEAFF.

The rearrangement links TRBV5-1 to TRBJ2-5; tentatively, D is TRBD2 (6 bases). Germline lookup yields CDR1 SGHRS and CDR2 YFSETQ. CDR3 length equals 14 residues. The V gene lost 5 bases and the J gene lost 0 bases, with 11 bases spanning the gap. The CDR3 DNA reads TGCGCCAGCAGACCTGGACTAAACCAAGAGACCCAGTACTTC. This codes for CASRPGLNQETQYF.

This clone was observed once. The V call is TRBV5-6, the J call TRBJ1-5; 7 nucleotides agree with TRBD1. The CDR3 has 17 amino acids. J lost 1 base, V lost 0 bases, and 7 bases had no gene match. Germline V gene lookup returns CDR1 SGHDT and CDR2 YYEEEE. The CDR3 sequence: CASSLGTGTVSNQPQHF. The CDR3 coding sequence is TGTGCCAGCAGCTTGGGTACCGGGACAGTGAGCAATCAGCCCCAGCATTTT.

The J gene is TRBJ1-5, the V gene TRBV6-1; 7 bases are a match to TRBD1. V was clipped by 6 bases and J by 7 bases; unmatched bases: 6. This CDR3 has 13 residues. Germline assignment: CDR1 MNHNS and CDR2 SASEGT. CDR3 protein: CASRTGEEQPQHF. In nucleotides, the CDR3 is TGTGCCAGCAGAACAGGGGAGGAACAGCCCCAGCATTTT.

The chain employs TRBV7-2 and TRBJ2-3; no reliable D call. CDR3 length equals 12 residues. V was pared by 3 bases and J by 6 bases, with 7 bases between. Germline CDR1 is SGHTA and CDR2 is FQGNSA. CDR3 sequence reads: CASSFLRDTQYF. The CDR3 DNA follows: TGTGCCAGCAGCTTCCTACGGGATACGCAGTATTTT.

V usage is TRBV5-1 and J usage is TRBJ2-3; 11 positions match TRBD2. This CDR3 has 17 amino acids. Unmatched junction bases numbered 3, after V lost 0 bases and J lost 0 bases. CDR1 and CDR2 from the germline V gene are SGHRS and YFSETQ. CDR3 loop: CASSLAGTSGSTDTQYF. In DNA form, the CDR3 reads TGCGCCAGCAGCTTGGCCGGGACTAGCGGTAGCACAGATACGCAGTATTTT. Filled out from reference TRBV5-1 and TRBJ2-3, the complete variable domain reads KAGVTQTPRYLIKTRGQQVTLSCSPISGHRSVSWYQQTPGQGLQFLFEYFSETQRNKGNFPGRFSGRQFSNSRSEMNVSTLELGDSALYLCASSLAGTSGSTDTQYFGPGTRLTVL.

Written as DNA, the CDR3 is TGTGCCTGGAGTCCAGGACAGTCCTACGAGCAGTACTTC. As protein: CAWSPGQSYEQYF. The chain employs TRBV30 and TRBJ2-7, with D perhaps matching TRBD1 (6 bases). Trimming removed 2 bases from V and 1 base from J, with 9 bases in between. Per germline, CDR1 GTSNPN and CDR2 SVGIG (reference sequence). The CDR3 contains 13 residues.

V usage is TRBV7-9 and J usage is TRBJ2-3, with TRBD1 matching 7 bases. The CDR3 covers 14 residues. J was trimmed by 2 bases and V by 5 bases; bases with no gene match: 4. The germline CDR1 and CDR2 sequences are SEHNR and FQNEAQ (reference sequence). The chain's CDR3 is CASSPDRSTDTQYF. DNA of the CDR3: TGTGCCAGCAGCCCGGACAGGTCCACAGATACGCAGTATTTT.

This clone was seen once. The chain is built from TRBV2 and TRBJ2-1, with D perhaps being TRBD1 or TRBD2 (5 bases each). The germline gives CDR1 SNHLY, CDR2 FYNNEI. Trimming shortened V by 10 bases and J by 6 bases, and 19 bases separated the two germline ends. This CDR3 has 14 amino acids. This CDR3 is CAIGTALETNEQFF. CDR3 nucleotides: TGTGCCATTGGGACCGCTTTGGAGACCAATGAGCAGTTCTTC. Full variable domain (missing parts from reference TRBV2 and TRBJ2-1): EPEVTQTPSHQVTQMGQEVILRCVPISNHLYFYWYRQILGQKVEFLVSFYNNEISEKSEIFDDQFSVERPDGSNFTLKIRSTKLEDSAMYFCAIGTALETNEQFFGPGTRLTVL.

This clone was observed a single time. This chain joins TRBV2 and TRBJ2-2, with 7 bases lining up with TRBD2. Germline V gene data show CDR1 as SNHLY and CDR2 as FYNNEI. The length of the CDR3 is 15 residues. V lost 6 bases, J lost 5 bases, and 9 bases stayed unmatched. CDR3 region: CASRAWASGTGELFF. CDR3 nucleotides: TGTGCCAGCAGGGCCTGGGCTAGCGGAACCGGGGAGCTGTTTTTT.

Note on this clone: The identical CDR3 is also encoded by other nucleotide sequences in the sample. This CDR3 is CASSYLGGDQPQHF. CDR3 bases: TGTGCCAGCAGTTACTTGGGGGGGGATCAGCCCCAGCATTTT. This chain links TRBV6-5 with TRBJ1-5; possibly TRBD1 for D (5 bases). There are 14 residues in the CDR3. Germline CDR1 is MNHEY and CDR2 is SVGAGI. Trimming removed 1 base at V and 5 bases at J, with 9 bases between.

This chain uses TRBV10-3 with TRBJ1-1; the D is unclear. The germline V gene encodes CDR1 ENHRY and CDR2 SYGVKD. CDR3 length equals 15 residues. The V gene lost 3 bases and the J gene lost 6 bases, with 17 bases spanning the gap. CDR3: CAISEGQGRKPEAFF. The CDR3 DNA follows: TGTGCCATCAGTGAAGGTCAAGGCCGGAAACCTGAAGCTTTCTTT.

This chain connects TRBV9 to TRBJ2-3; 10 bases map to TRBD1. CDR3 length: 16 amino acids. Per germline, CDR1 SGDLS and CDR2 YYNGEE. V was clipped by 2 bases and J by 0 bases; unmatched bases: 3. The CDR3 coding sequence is TGTGCCAGCAGCGTGGGACAGGGGCAAAGCACAGATACGCAGTATTTT. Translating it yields CASSVGQGQSTDTQYF.